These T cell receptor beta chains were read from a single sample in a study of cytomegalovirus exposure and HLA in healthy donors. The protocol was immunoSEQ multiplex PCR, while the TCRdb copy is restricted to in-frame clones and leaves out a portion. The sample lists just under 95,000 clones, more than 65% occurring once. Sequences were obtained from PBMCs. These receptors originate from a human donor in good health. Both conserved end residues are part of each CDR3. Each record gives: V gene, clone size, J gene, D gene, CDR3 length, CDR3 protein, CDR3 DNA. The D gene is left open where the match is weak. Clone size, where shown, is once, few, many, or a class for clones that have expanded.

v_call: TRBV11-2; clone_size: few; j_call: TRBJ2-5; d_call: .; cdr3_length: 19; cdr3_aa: CASSLDGVRVRGGMETQYF; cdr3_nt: TGTGCCAGCAGCTTAGATGGGGTGCGGGTGCGGGGCGGGATGGAGACCCAGTACTTC
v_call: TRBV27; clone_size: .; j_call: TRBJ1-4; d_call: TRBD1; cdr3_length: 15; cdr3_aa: CASSPSPPGGEKLFF; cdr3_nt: TGTGCCAGCAGTCCGTCCCCTCCAGGGGGAGAAAAACTGTTTTTT
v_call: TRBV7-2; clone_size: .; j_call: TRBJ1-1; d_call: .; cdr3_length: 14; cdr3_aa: CASSLEVRGTEAFF; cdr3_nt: TGTGCCAGCAGCTTAGAGGTTCGGGGGACCGAAGCTTTCTTT
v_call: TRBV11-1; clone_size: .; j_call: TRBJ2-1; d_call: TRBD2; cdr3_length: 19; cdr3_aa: CASSFPEVGTSGGLNEQFF; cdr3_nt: TGTGCCAGCAGCTTTCCCGAGGTCGGGACTAGCGGAGGGCTCAATGAGCAGTTCTTC
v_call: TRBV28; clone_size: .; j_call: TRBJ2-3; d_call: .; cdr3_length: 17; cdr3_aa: CASSAAGGRASTDTQYF; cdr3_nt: TGTGCCAGCAGTGCTGCTGGTGGGCGGGCTAGCACAGATACGCAGTATTTT
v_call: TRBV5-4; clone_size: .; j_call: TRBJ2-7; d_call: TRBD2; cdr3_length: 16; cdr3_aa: CASSLAPSGANYEQYF; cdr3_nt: TGTGCCAGCAGCTTGGCGCCCAGCGGGGCCAACTACGAGCAGTACTTC
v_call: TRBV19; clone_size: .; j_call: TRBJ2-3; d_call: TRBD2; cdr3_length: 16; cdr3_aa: CASSMGGGARADTQYF; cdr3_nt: TGTGCCAGTAGTATGGGCGGGGGGGCTCGGGCAGATACGCAGTATTTT
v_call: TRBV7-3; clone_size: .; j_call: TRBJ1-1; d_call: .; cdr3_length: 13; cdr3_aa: CASSLTTGTEAFF; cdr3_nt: TGTGCCAGCAGCTTAACTACCGGCACTGAAGCTTTCTTT
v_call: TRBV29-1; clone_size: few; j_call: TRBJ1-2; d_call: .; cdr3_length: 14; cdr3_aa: CSVAVKGRYDGYTF; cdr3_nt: TGCAGCGTTGCGGTGAAAGGGAGGTATGATGGCTACACCTTC
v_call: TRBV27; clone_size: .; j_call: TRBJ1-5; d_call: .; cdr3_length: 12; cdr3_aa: CASSAMDRRQHF; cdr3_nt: TGTGCCAGCAGTGCCATGGACAGACGACAGCATTTT
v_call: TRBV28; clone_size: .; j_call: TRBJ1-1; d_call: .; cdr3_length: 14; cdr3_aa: CASRHTGRNTEAFF; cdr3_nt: TGTGCCAGCCGCCATACAGGGAGGAACACTGAAGCTTTCTTT
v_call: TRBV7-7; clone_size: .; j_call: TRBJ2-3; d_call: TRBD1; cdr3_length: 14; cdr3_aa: CASSRTGSTDTQYF; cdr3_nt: TGTGCCAGCAGCCGGACAGGGAGCACAGATACGCAGTATTTT
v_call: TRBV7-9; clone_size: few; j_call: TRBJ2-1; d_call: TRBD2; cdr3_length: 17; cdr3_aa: CASSTPGLATSYNEQFF; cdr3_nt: TGTGCCAGCAGCACCCCGGGACTAGCCACGAGCTACAATGAGCAGTTCTTC
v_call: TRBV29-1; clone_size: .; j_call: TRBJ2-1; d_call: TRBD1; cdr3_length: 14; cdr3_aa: CSVEGGTGGNEQFF; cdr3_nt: TGCAGCGTTGAAGGGGGGACAGGGGGCAATGAGCAGTTCTTC
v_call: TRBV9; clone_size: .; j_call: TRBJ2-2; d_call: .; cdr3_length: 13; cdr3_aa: CASSELQGRELFF; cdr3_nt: TGTGCCAGCAGCGAACTACAGGGAAGGGAGCTGTTTTTT
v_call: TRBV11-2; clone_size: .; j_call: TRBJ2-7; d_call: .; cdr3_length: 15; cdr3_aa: CASSLRSGSSYEQYF; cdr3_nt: TGTGCCAGCAGCCTCCGTTCGGGGAGCTCCTACGAGCAGTACTTC
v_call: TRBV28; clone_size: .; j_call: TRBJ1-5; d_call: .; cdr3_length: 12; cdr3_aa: CASSYGGQPQHF; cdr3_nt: TGTGCCAGCAGTTACGGAGGGCAGCCCCAGCATTTT
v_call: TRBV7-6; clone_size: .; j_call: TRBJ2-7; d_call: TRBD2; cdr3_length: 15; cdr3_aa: CASSSGTSGSNEQYF; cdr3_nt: TGTGCCAGCAGCTCCGGGACTAGCGGGAGTAACGAGCAGTACTTC
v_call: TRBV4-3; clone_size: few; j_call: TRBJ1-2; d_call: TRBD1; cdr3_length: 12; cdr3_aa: CASSQTGYGYTF; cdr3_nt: TGCGCCAGCAGCCAGACAGGGTATGGCTACACCTTC
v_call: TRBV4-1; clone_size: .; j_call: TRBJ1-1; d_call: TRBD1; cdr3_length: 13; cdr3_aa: CASRGQTDTEAFF; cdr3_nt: TGCGCCAGCAGGGGACAGACCGACACTGAAGCTTTCTTT
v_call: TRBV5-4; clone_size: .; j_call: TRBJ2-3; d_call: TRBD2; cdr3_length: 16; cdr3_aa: CASSLAERGDTDTQYF; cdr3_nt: TGTGCCAGCAGCTTGGCGGAGCGGGGGGACACAGATACGCAGTATTTT
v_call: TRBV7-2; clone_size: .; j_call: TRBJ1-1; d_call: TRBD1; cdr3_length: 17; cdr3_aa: CASSFRMVGQGYTEAFF; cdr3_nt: TGTGCCAGCAGCTTCCGAATGGTGGGACAGGGATATACTGAAGCTTTCTTT
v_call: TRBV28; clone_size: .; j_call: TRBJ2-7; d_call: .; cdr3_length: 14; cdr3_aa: CASSLYDSSYEQYF; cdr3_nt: TGTGCCAGCAGTTTATATGACAGCTCCTACGAGCAGTACTTC
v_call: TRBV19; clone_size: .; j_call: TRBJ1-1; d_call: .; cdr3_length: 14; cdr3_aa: CASSISSTDTEAFF; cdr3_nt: TGTGCCAGTAGTATATCATCGACAGACACTGAAGCTTTCTTT
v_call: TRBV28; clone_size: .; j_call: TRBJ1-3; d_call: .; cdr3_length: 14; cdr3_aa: CASSATGSGNTIYF; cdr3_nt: TGTGCCAGCAGTGCAACTGGCTCTGGAAACACCATATATTTT
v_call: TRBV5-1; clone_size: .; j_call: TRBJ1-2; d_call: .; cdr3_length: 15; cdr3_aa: CASSFGQWTEEGYTF; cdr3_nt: TGCGCCAGCAGCTTCGGTCAGTGGACTGAGGAGGGCTACACCTTC
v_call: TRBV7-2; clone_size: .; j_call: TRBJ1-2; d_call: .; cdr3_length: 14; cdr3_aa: CASSPTADGIGYTF; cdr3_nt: TGTGCCAGCAGCCCCACCGCGGACGGGATTGGCTACACCTTC
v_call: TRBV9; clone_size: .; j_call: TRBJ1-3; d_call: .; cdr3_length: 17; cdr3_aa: CASSVGRTDNSGNTIYF; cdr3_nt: TGTGCCAGCAGCGTAGGTAGAACAGACAACTCTGGAAACACCATATATTTT
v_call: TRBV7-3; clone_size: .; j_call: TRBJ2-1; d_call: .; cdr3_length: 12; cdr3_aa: CASGRGNNEQFF; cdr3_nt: TGTGCCAGCGGACGGGGGAACAATGAGCAGTTCTTC
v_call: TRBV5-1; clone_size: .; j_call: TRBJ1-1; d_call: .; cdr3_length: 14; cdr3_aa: CASSLAQMNTEAFF; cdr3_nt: TGCGCCAGCAGCTTGGCCCAGATGAATACTGAAGCTTTCTTT
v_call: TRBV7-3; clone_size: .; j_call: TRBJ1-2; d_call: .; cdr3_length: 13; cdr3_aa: CASSPAGARGYTF; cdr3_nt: TGTGCCAGCAGCCCAGCAGGGGCCCGGGGCTACACCTTC
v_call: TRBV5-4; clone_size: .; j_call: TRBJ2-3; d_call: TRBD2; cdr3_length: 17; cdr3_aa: CASSITSGGTSTDTQYF; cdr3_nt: TGTGCCAGCAGCATCACCTCGGGGGGAACTAGCACAGATACGCAGTATTTT
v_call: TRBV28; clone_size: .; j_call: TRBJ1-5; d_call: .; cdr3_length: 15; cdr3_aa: CASNPGGQGNQPQHF; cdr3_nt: TGTGCCAGCAACCCGGGGGGGCAGGGAAATCAGCCCCAGCATTTT
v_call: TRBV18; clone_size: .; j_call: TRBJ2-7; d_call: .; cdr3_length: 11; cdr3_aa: CASSPRYEQYF; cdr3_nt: TGTGCCAGCTCACCCAGATACGAGCAGTACTTC
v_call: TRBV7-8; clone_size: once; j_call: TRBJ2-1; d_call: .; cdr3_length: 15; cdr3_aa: CASSVTSNSYNEQFF; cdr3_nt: TGTGCCAGCAGCGTAACTAGCAACTCCTACAATGAGCAGTTCTTC
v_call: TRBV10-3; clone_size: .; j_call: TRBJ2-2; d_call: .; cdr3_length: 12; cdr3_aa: CAISPGTGELFF; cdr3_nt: TGTGCCATCAGTCCGGGCACCGGGGAGCTGTTTTTT
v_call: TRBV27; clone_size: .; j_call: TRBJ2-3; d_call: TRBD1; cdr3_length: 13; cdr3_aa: CASSYTATGGYHF; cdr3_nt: TGTGCCAGCAGTTACACGGCGACAGGGGGCTACCATTTT
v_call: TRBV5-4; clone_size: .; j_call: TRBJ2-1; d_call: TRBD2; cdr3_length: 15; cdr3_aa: CASSGKKELANEQFF; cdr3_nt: TGTGCCAGCAGCGGGAAGAAAGAACTAGCGAATGAGCAGTTCTTC
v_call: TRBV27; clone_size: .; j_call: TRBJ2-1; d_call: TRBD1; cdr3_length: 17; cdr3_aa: CASSPNPTGRVYNEQFF; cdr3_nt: TGTGCCAGCAGTCCCAACCCGACAGGGAGAGTATACAATGAGCAGTTCTTC
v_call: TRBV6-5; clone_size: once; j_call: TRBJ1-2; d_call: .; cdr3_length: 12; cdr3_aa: CASSYVEGGYTF; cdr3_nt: TGTGCCAGCAGTTACGTAGAGGGCGGCTACACCTTC
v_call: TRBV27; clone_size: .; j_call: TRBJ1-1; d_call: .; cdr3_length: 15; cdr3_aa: CASSLYPSGNTEAFF; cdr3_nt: TGTGCCAGCAGTCTCTACCCCTCGGGGAACACTGAAGCTTTCTTT
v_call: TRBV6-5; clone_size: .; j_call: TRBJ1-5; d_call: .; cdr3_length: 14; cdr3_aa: CASSSTGSNQPQHF; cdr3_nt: TGTGCCAGCAGTTCAACAGGGAGCAACCAGCCCCAGCATTTT
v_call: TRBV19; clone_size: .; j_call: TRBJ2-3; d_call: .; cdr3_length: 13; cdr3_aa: CAGSRGAGDTQYF; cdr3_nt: TGTGCCGGATCTCGTGGGGCTGGGGATACGCAGTATTTT
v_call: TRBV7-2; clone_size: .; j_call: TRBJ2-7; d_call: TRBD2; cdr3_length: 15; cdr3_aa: CASSLGLAGAYEQYF; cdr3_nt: TGTGCCAGCAGCTTAGGACTAGCGGGGGCCTACGAGCAGTACTTC
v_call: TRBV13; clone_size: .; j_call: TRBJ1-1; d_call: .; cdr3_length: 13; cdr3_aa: CASSSDRSPEAFF; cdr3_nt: TGTGCCAGCAGCTCAGACAGATCCCCTGAAGCTTTCTTT
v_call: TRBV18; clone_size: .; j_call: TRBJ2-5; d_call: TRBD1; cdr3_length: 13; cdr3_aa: CASSGQGGETQYF; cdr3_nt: TGTGCCAGCTCAGGACAGGGGGGAGAGACCCAGTACTTC
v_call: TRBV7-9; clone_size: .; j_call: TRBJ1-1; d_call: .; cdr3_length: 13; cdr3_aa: CASSLGFAAEAFF; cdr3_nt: TGTGCCAGCAGCTTAGGTTTCGCGGCTGAAGCTTTCTTT
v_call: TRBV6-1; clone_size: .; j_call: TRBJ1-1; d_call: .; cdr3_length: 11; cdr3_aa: CASSAGTEAFF; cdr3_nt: TGTGCCAGCAGTGCCGGGACTGAAGCTTTCTTT
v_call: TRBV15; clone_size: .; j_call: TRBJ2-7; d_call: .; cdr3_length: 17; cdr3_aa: CATSRDPLGQGTYEQYF; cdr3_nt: TGTGCCACCAGCAGAGACCCGTTGGGCCAGGGCACCTACGAGCAGTACTTC
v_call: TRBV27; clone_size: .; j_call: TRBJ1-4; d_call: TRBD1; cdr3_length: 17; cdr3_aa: CASSLSGQGAPNEKLFF; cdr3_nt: TGTGCCAGCAGTTTATCCGGACAGGGGGCTCCTAATGAAAAACTGTTTTTT
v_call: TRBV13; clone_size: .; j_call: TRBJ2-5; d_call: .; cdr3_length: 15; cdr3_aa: CASSARGGSRETQYF; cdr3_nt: TGTGCCAGCAGCGCCAGAGGGGGATCCAGGGAGACCCAGTACTTC
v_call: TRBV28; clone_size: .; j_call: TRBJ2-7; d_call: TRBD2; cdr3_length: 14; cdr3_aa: CASTVGLATYEQYF; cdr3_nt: TGTGCCAGCACCGTTGGACTAGCAACCTACGAGCAGTACTTC
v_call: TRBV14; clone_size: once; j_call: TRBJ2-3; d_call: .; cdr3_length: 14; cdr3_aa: CASSRELRGDTQYF; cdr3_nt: TGTGCCAGCAGTCGGGAGCTCCGGGGAGATACGCAGTATTTT
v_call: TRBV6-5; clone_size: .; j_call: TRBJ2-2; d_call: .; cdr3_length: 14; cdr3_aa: CASRSFRVGRELFF; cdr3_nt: TGTGCCAGCAGATCATTCAGGGTTGGCCGGGAGCTGTTTTTT
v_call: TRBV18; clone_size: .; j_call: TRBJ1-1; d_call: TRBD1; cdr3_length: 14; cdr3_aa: CASSGQGASTEAFF; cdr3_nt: TGTGCCAGCTCAGGACAGGGGGCGAGTACTGAAGCTTTCTTT
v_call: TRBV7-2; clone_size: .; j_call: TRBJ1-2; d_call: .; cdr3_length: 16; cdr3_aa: CASSLVGRGAHYGYTF; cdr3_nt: TGTGCCAGCAGCTTAGTTGGGAGGGGGGCGCACTATGGCTACACCTTC